This TCR beta chain was recorded in a study of cytomegalovirus exposure and HLA in healthy donors. Study conclusions and caveats: Researchers catalogued 150 or so TCR beta chains as cytomegalovirus-associated.

The table lists this clone with a few counts. Its antigen is unidentified. Only in-frame clones appear in the TCRdb table, and some are missing; sequencing was by immunoSEQ multiplex PCR. The sample holds roughly 150,000 clones, around 84% seen once. V lost 4 bases, J lost 0 bases, and 10 bases lay in between. The CDR3 sequence is 14 residues long. The germline V gene has CDR1 SGHRS and CDR2 YFSETQ. This clonotype originated in a man between 18 and 35 years old in good health and CMV-seropositive. This sequence joins TRBV5-1 and TRBJ1-1; D gene uncertain. The sequenced sample was PBMCs. CDR3 nucleotide sequence: TGCGCCAGCAGCGGCACGCCTTTGAACACTGAAGCTTTCTTT. Encoded protein: CASSGTPLNTEAFF.